Listed below are T cell receptor beta chains from one sample, sequenced in a study of blood T cells in healthy people across ages. TCRdb independently ran MiXCR on the 5' RACE reads; one entry per CDR3 protein. The table has some 700,000 distinct CDR3 sequences, approximately 39% seen once. Sequencing input: blood. Receptors were obtained from a woman between 55 and 75 years old in good health. The CDR3 runs from the conserved cysteine through the conserved F or W. The D gene is left open where the match is weak. The size entry is marked missing in some rows and otherwise reads once, few, many or a size class.

v_gene: TRBV20-1; abundance: NA; d_gene: NA; j_gene: TRBJ2-5; len: 14; CDR3nt: TGCAGTGCTCTGCCGGGGGCCGCACAAGAGACCCAGTACTTC; CDR3aa: CSALPGAAQETQYF
v_gene: TRBV4-3; abundance: NA; d_gene: NA; j_gene: TRBJ2-7; len: 15; CDR3nt: TGCGCCAGCAGCCAAGAGGCGGGCGGAACCTACGAGCAGTACTTC; CDR3aa: CASSQEAGGTYEQYF
v_gene: TRBV20-1; abundance: NA; d_gene: NA; j_gene: TRBJ1-5; len: 15; CDR3nt: TGCAGTGCTAGGTTTGAGGGGGGGTCGGGGCAGCCCCAGCATTTT; CDR3aa: CSARFEGGSGQPQHF
v_gene: TRBV9; abundance: few; d_gene: NA; j_gene: TRBJ2-5; len: 14; CDR3nt: TGTGCCAGCAGCGTAACCCACAGGGAAGAGACCCAGTACTTC; CDR3aa: CASSVTHREETQYF
v_gene: TRBV14; abundance: NA; d_gene: TRBD2; j_gene: TRBJ2-4; len: 14; CDR3nt: TGTGCCAGCAGCCAAGTAGGGGCGGGAGGAACGCAGTACTTC; CDR3aa: CASSQVGAGGTQYF
v_gene: TRBV28; abundance: many; d_gene: NA; j_gene: TRBJ1-2; len: 17; CDR3nt: TGTGCCAGCAGTCCTCTCAGGGCCCGGGAGGGTAACTATGGCTACACCTTC; CDR3aa: CASSPLRAREGNYGYTF
v_gene: TRBV10-3; abundance: few; d_gene: NA; j_gene: TRBJ1-6; len: 15; CDR3nt: TGTGCCATCAGTGAGCCGGGACTTATCAATTCACCCCTCCACTTT; CDR3aa: CAISEPGLINSPLHF
v_gene: TRBV7-3; abundance: NA; d_gene: TRBD1; j_gene: TRBJ2-7; len: 14; CDR3nt: TGTGCCAGCAGTTGGGGACAGGGGAGGAACGAGCAGTACTTC; CDR3aa: CASSWGQGRNEQYF
v_gene: TRBV4-3; abundance: many; d_gene: NA; j_gene: TRBJ2-3; len: 16; CDR3nt: TGCGCCAGCAGCCTCGAACTTGGGACAATCACAGATACGCAGTATTTT; CDR3aa: CASSLELGTITDTQYF
v_gene: TRBV20-1; abundance: few; d_gene: NA; j_gene: TRBJ2-5; len: 16; CDR3nt: TGCAGTGCTAGACTCCAGGGAAGAGGGGCACAAGAGACCCAGTACTTC; CDR3aa: CSARLQGRGAQETQYF
v_gene: TRBV18; abundance: many; d_gene: NA; j_gene: TRBJ1-2; len: 14; CDR3nt: TGTGCCAGCTCACCCAACGGGGCTGCCTATGGCTACACCTTC; CDR3aa: CASSPNGAAYGYTF
v_gene: TRBV27; abundance: few; d_gene: NA; j_gene: TRBJ2-1; len: 15; CDR3nt: TGTGCCAGCAGTAACCATGGGGCTGGGGGTGGTGAGCAGTTCTTC; CDR3aa: CASSNHGAGGGEQFF
v_gene: TRBV6-5; abundance: NA; d_gene: NA; j_gene: TRBJ2-3; len: 16; CDR3nt: TGTGCCAGCACTCGCACCCGAACTTCGGGGGCGGGGACGCAGTATTTT; CDR3aa: CASTRTRTSGAGTQYF
v_gene: TRBV7-9; abundance: NA; d_gene: TRBD1; j_gene: TRBJ1-1; len: 19; CDR3nt: TGTGCCAGCAGCTTAGCACCATGGGACAGCACCAACTTGAACACTGAAGCTTTCTTT; CDR3aa: CASSLAPWDSTNLNTEAFF
v_gene: TRBV12-3/TRBV12-4; abundance: NA; d_gene: NA; j_gene: TRBJ2-3; len: 15; CDR3nt: TGTGCCAGCCGCCGCCGGGACTGGGGCACAGATACGCAGTATTTT; CDR3aa: CASRRRDWGTDTQYF